This TCR beta chain originates from a study of CXCR4 blockade with PD-1 therapy in pancreatic cancer. CDR1 is GTSNPN and CDR2 is SVGIG in the germline V gene (reference sequence). V lost 2 bases to trimming and J lost 8 bases; unmatched junction nucleotides: 8. CDR3 length equals 15 residues. These archived tumors were resected from patients never given neoadjuvant therapy beforehand. Whole-study findings and limits: Only TCRbeta chains were sequenced here. Clone frequency correlated with its number of distinct nucleotide rearrangements. Tumors were clonally expanded, mean approximately 0.15 versus 0.05 in healthy blood.

This clone turned up a few times. Antigen unknown. TCRdb keeps only in-frame clones here, not all; method: immunoSEQ multiplex PCR. The table includes over 7,500 clones, around 50% detected once. The rearrangement uses TRBV30 and TRBJ1-6, with 8 bases identical to TRBD1. The receptor was isolated from a human donor with pancreatic ductal adenocarcinoma. Sequenced: tumor tissue. The CDR3 region is CAWSILDRDYSPLHF. The CDR3 nucleotides are TGTGCCTGGAGTATTTTGGACAGGGATTATTCACCCCTCCACTTT.